This T cell receptor beta chain was identified in a study of chemoradiotherapy in HPV16-positive cancers. Study-level findings and limits: Candidate HPV-specific clones and E7-related TCR motifs grew in tumor during treatment.

As to this clone: Its specificity is not known.

Sequencing used immunoSEQ multiplex PCR; TCRdb keeps in-frame clones, though not all of them. The table includes approximately 6,100 clones, roughly 88% detected once. Repertoires were sampled repeatedly during chemoradiotherapy. Sequences were derived from blood, sampled from a patient who underwent chemoradiotherapy. This receptor was obtained from a human donor with HPV-associated anogenital cancer.

The CDR3 spells CASSQVEGGLYGYTF. The CDR3 bases are TGCGCCAGCAGCCAAGTAGAGGGGGGACTCTATGGCTACACCTTC. The chain employs TRBV4-3 and TRBJ1-2, with D perhaps matching TRBD1 (6 bases). The CDR3 spans 15 residues. Trimming removed 1 base at V and 4 bases at J, with 13 bases between. Germline values: CDR1 LGHNA, CDR2 YSLEER.